These 15 T cell receptor beta chains were sequenced from one sample in a study of TIL therapy for anti-PD-1-resistant metastatic lung cancer. This was the immunoSEQ v3 assay. Repertoires were generated with immunoSEQ multiplex PCR, while TCRdb's copy carries only in-frame clones and drops some. The sample lists about 36,000 clones; around 67% were seen once. Time point described: pre-treatment sample, taken before nivolumab and TIL therapy. The specimen comprised blood, sampled at baseline. Receptors were obtained from a person aged 25-80 years with non-small cell lung cancer.

This rearrangement joins TRBV6-6 to TRBJ2-3; D gene ambiguous. CDR1 is MNHNY and CDR2 is SVGAGI in the germline V gene (reference sequence). V was shortened by 3 bases and J by 7 bases, with 5 bases between the two germline ends. The CDR3 sequence is 11 residues long. The CDR3 DNA reads TGTGCCAGCAGTTATTTGAATACGCAGTATTTT. Protein product: CASSYLNTQYF.

The chain carries TRBV18 and TRBJ2-7; 7 nucleotides agree with TRBD1. The trim removed 2 bases at V and 4 bases at J, leaving 5 bases unmatched. CDR3 length: 14 amino acids. Germline lookup yields CDR1 KGHSH and CDR2 LQKENI. CDR3 nucleotides: TGTGCCAGCTCACCAGGGCAGGGGGTTTACGAGCAGTACTTC. It encodes CASSPGQGVYEQYF.

This clone has a single count. The CDR3 DNA reads as TGTGCCAGCAGCCGACTAGCGGGACAAGAGACCCAGTACTTC. Amino acid sequence: CASSRLAGQETQYF. The chain combines TRBV2 with TRBJ2-5; 11 bases are a match to TRBD2. Per the germline V gene, CDR1 is SNHLY and CDR2 is FYNNEI. J gave up 2 bases and V 6 bases, and 2 bases lay outside the gene matches. This CDR3 contains 14 residues.

This clone appeared a few times. The V call is TRBV7-2, the J call TRBJ2-7; possibly TRBD1 for D (6 bases). The CDR3 runs to 14 residues. Between the trimmed V and J ends, which lost 3 bases and 6 bases, there was a span of 15 bases. Germline V CDR1 and CDR2: SGHTA, FQGNSA. The CDR3: CASSLTTGDPEQYF. In nucleotides, the CDR3 is TGTGCCAGCAGCTTGACGACAGGAGATCCCGAGCAGTACTTC.

The rearrangement uses TRBV28 and TRBJ2-1; 8 nucleotides agree with TRBD2. After removal of 4 bases from V and 6 bases from J, the junction contained 14 bases not matched to a gene. In germline, CDR1 is MDHEN, CDR2 SYDVKM. The CDR3 is made up of 17 amino acids. The CDR3 DNA reads as TGTGCCAGCAGTTCTCGTGTTCCGCGGGGGGTAACCAATGAGCAGTTCTTC. Translated: CASSSRVPRGVTNEQFF.

The rearrangement links TRBV4-2 to TRBJ1-2; no firm D call. The germline gives CDR1 LGHNA, CDR2 YNFKEQ. V dropped 0 bases and J dropped 8 bases, with 13 bases sitting between them. This CDR3 has 14 amino acids. CDR3 coding DNA: TGTGCCAGCAGCCAAGATACCGGGAGGAAGGGCTACACCTTC. Encoded protein: CASSQDTGRKGYTF.

This clone was seen more than once but under ten times. The V and J genes are TRBV9 and TRBJ1-2; 9 nucleotides agree with TRBD1. The length of the CDR3 is 17 residues. The trim removed 0 bases at V and 2 bases at J, leaving 8 bases unmatched. Germline CDR1 is SGDLS and CDR2 is YYNGEE. This CDR3 reads CASSVAPTGGHNYGYTF. The CDR3 DNA follows: TGTGCCAGCAGCGTAGCCCCGACAGGGGGGCACAACTATGGCTACACCTTC. Using reference TRBV9 and TRBJ1-2 for the parts outside the CDR3, the full variable domain is DSGVTQTPKHLITATGQRVTLRCSPRSGDLSVYWYQQSLDQGLQFLIQYYNGEERAKGNILERFSAQQFPDLHSELNLSSLELGDSALYFCASSVAPTGGHNYGYTFGSGTRLTVV.

The chain combines TRBV6-1 with TRBJ1-1; 7 bases line up with TRBD1. CDR3 length: 15 residues. Germline lookup yields CDR1 MNHNS and CDR2 SASEGT. The trim removed 3 bases at V and 8 bases at J, leaving 12 bases unmatched. As DNA, the CDR3 is TGTGCCAGCAGTGACGCTAGACCGGGACAGACGGAAGCTTTCTTT. Encoded protein: CASSDARPGQTEAFF.

The J gene is TRBJ2-7, the V gene TRBV1; TRBD2 was called by the table and not checked on the DNA. TRBV1 is shown as a pseudogene. The CDR3 runs 21 residues. DNA of the CDR3: TGCACCAGCAGAGTCCAGATTATGGGTGCGGGCGGGAGGGCCCCCTCCTACGAGCAGTACTTC. Its protein is CTSRVQIMGAGGRAPSYEQYF.

The V and J genes are TRBV4-1 and TRBJ2-1, with 7 bases that match TRBD1. CDR1 is MGHRA, CDR2 YSYEKL, per germline. There are 15 residues in the CDR3. V shed 1 base, J shed 8 bases, and the junction held 8 bases outside the gene matches. The CDR3 loop reads CASSQATGTAYEQFF. CDR3 coding DNA: TGCGCCAGCAGCCAAGCGACCGGGACAGCTTATGAGCAGTTCTTC.

This chain connects TRBV7-2 to TRBJ1-5; TRBD1 agrees at 9 bases. Losses at the gene ends were 4 bases for V and 0 bases for J; bases not matched to a gene: 10. CDR1 and CDR2 from the germline V gene are SGHTA and FQGNSA. This CDR3 has 18 residues. The CDR3 nucleotides read TGTGCCAGCAGCTGGGGATCGGGACAGGGTTATAGCAATCAGCCCCAGCATTTT. This sequence encodes CASSWGSGQGYSNQPQHF.

This clone has only a few counts. The chain is built from TRBV4-3 and TRBJ2-4; D is unresolved. V was pared by 1 base and J by 8 bases, with 12 bases between. The germline gives CDR1 LGHNA, CDR2 YSLEER. The CDR3 totals 14 residues. The CDR3, as DNA: TGCGCCAGCAGCCAAGGAAACGACGCGGACATTCAGTACTTC. It translates to CASSQGNDADIQYF.

The chain links TRBV28 to TRBJ1-5, with 7 bases lining up with TRBD1. With V trimmed by 6 bases and J by 3 bases, 23 bases remained unmatched. Germline V CDR1 and CDR2: MDHEN, SYDVKM. The CDR3 runs to 20 residues. The CDR3 is CASRPTGTANILFINQPQHF. CDR3 bases: TGTGCCAGCAGACCCACCGGGACAGCTAATATTCTATTTATCAATCAGCCCCAGCATTTT.

The chain links TRBV4-2 to TRBJ2-7; 9 bases agree with TRBD1. Germline V gene sequence: CDR1 LGHNA, CDR2 YNFKEQ. The CDR3 sequence is 15 residues long. V dropped 0 bases and J dropped 6; count of bases not matched to a gene: 6. The CDR3, as DNA: TGTGCCAGCAGCCAAGAGTGGGACAGGGAAAGCGAGCAGTACTTC. Its translation: CASSQEWDRESEQYF.

Here the CDR3 DNA reads TGTGCCAGCACAAAAGGACAGGGGGCTTACAATGAGCAGTTCTTC. This encodes CASTKGQGAYNEQFF. This chain connects TRBV25-1 to TRBJ2-1, with 11 bases lining up with TRBD1. CDR1 is MGHDK, CDR2 SYGVNS, per germline. CDR3 length equals 15 residues. V was pared by 7 bases and J by 4 bases, with 6 bases of the junction left unmatched.